This T cell receptor (beta chain) was found in a study of cytomegalovirus exposure and HLA in healthy donors. Study-wide points: The authors listed about 170 TCR beta chains as cytomegalovirus-associated.

Details on this clone: Its antigen is unidentified.

PCR used 60 Vbeta primers and 13 Jbeta primers. Clones were sequenced by immunoSEQ multiplex PCR, and TCRdb holds only the in-frame ones, with some missing. The sample yields 55,000 to 70,000 clones, approximately 58% seen once. In germline, CDR1 is SEHNR, CDR2 FQNEAQ (reference sequence). V dropped 7 bases and J dropped 4 bases, with 13 bases sitting between them. The CDR3 is made up of 13 amino acids. Healthy people donating bone marrow made up the donors. This chain joins TRBV7-9 and TRBJ1-2; unclear D gene. This receptor was identified in a woman in her fifties or sixties in good health and CMV-seronegative. Source material: PBMCs. CDR3 in amino acids: CASTPEGFYGYTF. DNA for the CDR3: TGTGCCAGCACCCCCGAGGGTTTCTATGGCTACACCTTC.